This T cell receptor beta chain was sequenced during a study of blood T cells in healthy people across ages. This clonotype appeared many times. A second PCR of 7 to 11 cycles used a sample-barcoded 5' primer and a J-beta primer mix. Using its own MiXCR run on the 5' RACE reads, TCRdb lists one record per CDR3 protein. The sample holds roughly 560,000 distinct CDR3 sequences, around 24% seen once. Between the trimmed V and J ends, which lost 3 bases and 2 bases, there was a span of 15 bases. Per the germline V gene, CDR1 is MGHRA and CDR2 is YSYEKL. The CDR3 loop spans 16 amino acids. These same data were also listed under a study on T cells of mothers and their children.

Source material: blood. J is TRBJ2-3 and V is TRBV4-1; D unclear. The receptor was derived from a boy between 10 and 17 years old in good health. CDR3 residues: CASSQQPSIDTDTQYF. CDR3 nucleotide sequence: TGCGCCAGCAGCCAGCAACCCAGCATAGACACAGATACGCAGTATTTT.